The text below deals with one T cell receptor beta chain. Repertoires were generated with immunoSEQ multiplex PCR, while TCRdb's copy carries only in-frame clones and drops some. The sample lists under 500,000 clones; nearly 90% were seen once. These data originate in a study of blood T cell repertoires in COVID-19. The overall study: PBMCs, B-cell-depleted T cells, or T cells were the source of the cDNA or gDNA that made up the material.

The age range of participants was about 18 to 89 years, with residence in under 25 US areas. V shed 4 bases and J shed 4 bases, with 19 bases lying between them. This CDR3 region has 16 residues. Germline V CDR1 and CDR2: SGDLS, YYNGEE. Sequences were obtained from PBMCs or T cells enriched from blood (not recorded which). V usage is TRBV9 and J usage is TRBJ2-3, with D possibly matching TRBD2 (6 bases). The clonotype comes from a woman between 18 and 30 years old with acute COVID-19. Here the CDR3 reads CASSLRLDGAPDTQYF. DNA of the CDR3: TGTGCCAGCAGCCTTCGACTAGACGGAGCACCAGATACGCAGTATTTT.